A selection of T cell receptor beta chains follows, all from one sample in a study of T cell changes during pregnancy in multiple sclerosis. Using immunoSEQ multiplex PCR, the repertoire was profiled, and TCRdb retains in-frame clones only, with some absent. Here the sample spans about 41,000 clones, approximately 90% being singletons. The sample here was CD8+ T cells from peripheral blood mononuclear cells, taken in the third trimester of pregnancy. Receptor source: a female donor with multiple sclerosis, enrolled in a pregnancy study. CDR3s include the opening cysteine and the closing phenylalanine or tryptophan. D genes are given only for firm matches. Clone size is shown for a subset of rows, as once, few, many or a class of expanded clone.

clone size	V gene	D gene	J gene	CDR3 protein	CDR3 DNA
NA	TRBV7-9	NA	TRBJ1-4	CASSFGSEKLFF	TGTGCCAGCAGCTTCGGGAGTGAAAAACTGTTTTTT
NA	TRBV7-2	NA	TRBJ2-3	CASSLIVTDTQYF	TGTGCCAGCAGCTTAATAGTAACAGATACGCAGTATTTT
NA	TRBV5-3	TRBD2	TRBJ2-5	CARSLVGGSSQETQYF	TGTGCCAGAAGCTTGGTGGGCGGGAGTTCCCAAGAGACCCAGTACTTC
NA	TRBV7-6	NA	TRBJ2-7	CASSLGQHPEQYF	TGTGCCAGCAGCTTAGGGCAACATCCCGAGCAGTACTTC
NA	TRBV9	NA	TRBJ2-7	CASSVAQGNYEQYF	TGTGCCAGCAGCGTAGCGCAGGGGAACTACGAGCAGTACTTC
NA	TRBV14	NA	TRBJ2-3	CASSQDAPSSLGHTQYF	TGTGCCAGCAGCCAAGATGCACCGTCCTCTCTAGGTCATACGCAGTATTTT
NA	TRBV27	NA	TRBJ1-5	CASSLSRVSNQPQHF	TGTGCCAGCAGTTTATCGAGGGTTAGCAATCAGCCCCAGCATTTT
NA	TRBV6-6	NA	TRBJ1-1	CASSYSKGQGRVEAFF	TGTGCCAGCAGTTACTCGAAAGGCCAGGGAAGGGTTGAAGCTTTCTTT
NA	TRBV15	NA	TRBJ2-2	CATSSRQNTGELFF	TGTGCCACCAGCTCCCGACAGAACACCGGGGAGCTGTTTTTT
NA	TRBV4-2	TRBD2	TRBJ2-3	CASSQVSSGNYADTQYF	TGTGCCAGCAGCCAAGTGTCTAGCGGGAATTATGCAGATACGCAGTATTTT
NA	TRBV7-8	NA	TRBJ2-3	CASTPLQVGTDTQYF	TGTGCCAGCACTCCACTCCAGGTGGGCACAGATACGCAGTATTTT
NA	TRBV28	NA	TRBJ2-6	CASSTGNIGANVLTF	TGTGCCAGCAGTACCGGGAACATTGGGGCCAACGTCCTGACTTTC
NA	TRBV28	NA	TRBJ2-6	CASSFPITGGAGANVLTF	TGTGCCAGCAGTTTTCCAATAACAGGGGGGGCTGGGGCCAACGTCCTGACTTTC
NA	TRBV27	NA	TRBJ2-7	CASSNFITHEQYF	TGTGCCAGCAGTAACTTCATTACGCACGAGCAGTACTTC
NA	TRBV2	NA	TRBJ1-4	CASSERRDTRTNEKLFF	TGTGCCAGCAGTGAAAGAAGGGACACTCGAACTAATGAAAAACTGTTTTTT
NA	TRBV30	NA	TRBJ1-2	CAWKGPGTNYGYTF	TGTGCCTGGAAAGGGCCGGGGACTAACTATGGCTACACCTTC
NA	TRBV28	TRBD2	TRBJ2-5	CASSPRRAGTIQETQYF	TGTGCCAGCAGCCCGCGGAGAGCGGGGACGATACAAGAGACCCAGTACTTC
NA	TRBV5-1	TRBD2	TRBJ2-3	CASSLEGSGGGEDTQYF	TGCGCCAGCAGCTTGGAAGGTAGCGGGGGGGGCGAAGATACGCAGTATTTT
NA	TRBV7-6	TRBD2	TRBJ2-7	CASSLEAGVYYEQYF	TGTGCCAGCAGCTTAGAAGCGGGAGTTTACTACGAGCAGTACTTC
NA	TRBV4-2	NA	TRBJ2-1	CASSQEERNNEQFF	TGTGCCAGCAGCCAAGAGGAGCGGAACAATGAGCAGTTCTTC
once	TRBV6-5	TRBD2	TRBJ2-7	CATASGGAGVYEQYF	TGTGCCACAGCTAGCGGGGGGGCTGGGGTCTACGAGCAGTACTTC
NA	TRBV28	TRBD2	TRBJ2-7	CASSFAGGYEQYF	TGTGCCAGCAGTTTTGCGGGAGGCTACGAGCAGTACTTC
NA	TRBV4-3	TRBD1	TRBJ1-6	CASSQLTGADSPLHF	TGCGCCAGCAGCCAGTTGACAGGGGCGGATTCACCCCTCCACTTT
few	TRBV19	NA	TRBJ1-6	CASSITRFSGNSPLHF	TGTGCCAGTAGTATAACAAGGTTTTCGGGAAATTCACCCCTCCACTTT
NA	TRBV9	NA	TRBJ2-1	CASSVVLATLLRGSEQFF	TGTGCCAGCAGCGTAGTTCTGGCTACTCTTCTTAGGGGCAGTGAGCAGTTCTTC
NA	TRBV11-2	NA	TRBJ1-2	CASRLAGTLDGYTF	TGTGCCAGCAGATTAGCGGGGACACTCGATGGCTACACCTTC
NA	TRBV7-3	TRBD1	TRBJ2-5	CASSPQTGEGEQETQYF	TGTGCCAGCAGCCCGCAAACAGGGGAAGGGGAACAAGAGACCCAGTACTTC
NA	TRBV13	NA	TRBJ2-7	CASSPPGGYEQYF	TGTGCCAGCAGTCCACCCGGGGGCTACGAGCAGTACTTC
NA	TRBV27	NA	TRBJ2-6	CASSKSSGANVLTF	TGTGCCAGCAGCAAGAGCTCTGGGGCCAACGTCCTGACTTTC
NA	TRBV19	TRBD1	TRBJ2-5	CASRDRDETQYF	TGTGCCAGTAGGGACAGGGATGAGACCCAGTACTTC
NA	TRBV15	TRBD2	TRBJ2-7	CATSRPSGSGYEQYF	TGTGCCACCAGCAGACCTAGCGGGAGTGGTTACGAGCAGTACTTC
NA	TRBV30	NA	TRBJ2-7	CAWSVTLLEQYF	TGTGCCTGGAGTGTAACCCTACTCGAGCAGTACTTC
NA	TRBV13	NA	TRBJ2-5	CASSLRLAGVQETQYF	TGTGCCAGCAGCTTGAGACTAGCAGGGGTCCAAGAGACCCAGTACTTC
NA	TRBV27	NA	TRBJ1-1	CASNRRTGNTEAFF	TGTGCCAGCAATCGTCGAACAGGGAACACTGAAGCTTTCTTT
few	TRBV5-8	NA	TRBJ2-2	CASSLNGHGTGELFF	TGTGCCAGCAGCTTGAATGGGCACGGCACCGGGGAGCTGTTTTTT
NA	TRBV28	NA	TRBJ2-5	CASSFAGSETQYF	TGTGCCAGCAGTTTCGCAGGGTCGGAGACCCAGTACTTC
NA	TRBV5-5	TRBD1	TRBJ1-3	CASSGGQGANTIYF	TGTGCCAGCAGCGGTGGACAGGGGGCGAACACCATATATTTT
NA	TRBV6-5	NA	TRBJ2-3	CASSSNFFTDTQYF	TGTGCCAGCAGCTCTAACTTTTTCACAGATACGCAGTATTTT
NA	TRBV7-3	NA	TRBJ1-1	CASSPLTGSTEAFF	TGTGCCAGCAGCCCTCTAACAGGGAGTACTGAAGCTTTCTTT
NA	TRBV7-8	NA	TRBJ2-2	CASSLGGGLPNTGELFF	TGTGCCAGCAGCTTAGGGGGGGGCCTCCCGAACACCGGGGAGCTGTTTTTT